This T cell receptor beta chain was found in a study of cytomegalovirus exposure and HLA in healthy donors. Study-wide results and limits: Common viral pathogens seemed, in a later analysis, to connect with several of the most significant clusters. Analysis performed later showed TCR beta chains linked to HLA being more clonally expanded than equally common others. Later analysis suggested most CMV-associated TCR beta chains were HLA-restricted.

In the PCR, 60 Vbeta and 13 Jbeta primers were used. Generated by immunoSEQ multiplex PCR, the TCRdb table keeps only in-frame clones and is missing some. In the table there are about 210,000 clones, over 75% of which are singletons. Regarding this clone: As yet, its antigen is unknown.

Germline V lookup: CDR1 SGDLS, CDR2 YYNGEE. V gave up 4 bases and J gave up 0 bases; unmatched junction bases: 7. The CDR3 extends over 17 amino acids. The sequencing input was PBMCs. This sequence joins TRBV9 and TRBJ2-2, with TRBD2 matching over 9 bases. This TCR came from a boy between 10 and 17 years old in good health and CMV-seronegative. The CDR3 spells CASSSPAGGANTGELFF. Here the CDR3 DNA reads TGTGCCAGCAGCTCTCCGGCGGGAGGGGCGAACACCGGGGAGCTGTTTTTT.